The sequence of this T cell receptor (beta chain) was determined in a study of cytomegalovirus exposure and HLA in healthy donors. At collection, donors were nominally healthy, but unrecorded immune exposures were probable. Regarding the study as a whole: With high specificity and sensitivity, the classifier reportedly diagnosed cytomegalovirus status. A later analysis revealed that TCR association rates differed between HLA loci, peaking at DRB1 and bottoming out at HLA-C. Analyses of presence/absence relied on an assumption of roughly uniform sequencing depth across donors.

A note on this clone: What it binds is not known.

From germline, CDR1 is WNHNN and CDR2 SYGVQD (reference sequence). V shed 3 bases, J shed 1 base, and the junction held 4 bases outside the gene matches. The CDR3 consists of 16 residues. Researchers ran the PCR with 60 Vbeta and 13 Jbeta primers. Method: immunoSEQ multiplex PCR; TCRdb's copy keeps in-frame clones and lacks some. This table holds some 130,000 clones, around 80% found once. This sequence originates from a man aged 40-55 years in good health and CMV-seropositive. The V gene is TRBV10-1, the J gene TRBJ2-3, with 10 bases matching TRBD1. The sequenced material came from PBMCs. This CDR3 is CASSEYGQGGTDTQYF. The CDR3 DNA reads TGCGCCAGCAGTGAATACGGACAGGGGGGCACAGATACGCAGTATTTT.